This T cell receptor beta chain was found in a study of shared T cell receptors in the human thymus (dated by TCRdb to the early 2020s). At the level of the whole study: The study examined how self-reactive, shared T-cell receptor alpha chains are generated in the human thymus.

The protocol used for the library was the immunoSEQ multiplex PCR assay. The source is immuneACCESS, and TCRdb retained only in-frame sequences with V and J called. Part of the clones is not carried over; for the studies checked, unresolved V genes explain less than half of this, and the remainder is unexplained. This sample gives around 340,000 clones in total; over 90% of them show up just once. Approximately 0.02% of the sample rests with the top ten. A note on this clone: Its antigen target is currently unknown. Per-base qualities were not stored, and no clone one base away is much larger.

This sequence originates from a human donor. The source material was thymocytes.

The DNA sequence follows: TGCGCCAGCAGTCAAACAATACCACCCAATCAGCCCCAGCATTTT. Its coded protein is CASSQTIPPNQPQHF. The V and J genes are TRBV4-1 and TRBJ1-5; the D gene identity is not certain. CDR1 and CDR2 are drawn from the germline V gene: MGHRA, YSYEKL. The CDR3 goes from the cysteine to the phenylalanine over 15 residues. Here the CDR3 DNA is all that survives: 45 bases in frame from base 1. Cut back by 6 bases and 3 bases, the V and J ends lie 15 bases apart.